This T cell receptor beta chain was found in a study of tissue T cells after allogeneic stem cell transplantation. Sequencing was performed with immunoSEQ multiplex PCR; in TCRdb, only in-frame clones are kept and a portion is missing. The sample carries 2,500 to 3,500 clones, 55% recorded once. This clone was seen just once. Gene names refer to mouse genes. Sample time point: mouse harvest day 7 after allogeneic transplant. Mouse grafts combined 10^7 T-cell-depleted bone marrow cells with 10^6 splenic CD5+ T cells. B6 (H2b) cells into BALB/c (H2d) mice; tissues taken at day 7 or 14. The sequencing input was gut tissue. This clonotype was sampled from a female BALB/c mouse given C57BL/6 T cells with graft-versus-host disease after an allogeneic hematopoietic cell transplant.

The CDR3 DNA, read in part, is TGCTCCAGCAGTCAATCACCTGGGGGGGCGCGTGAGCAGTTC. Protein product: CSSSQSPGGAREQF. The CDR3, in full, reads CSSSQSPGGAREQFF. This chain links TRBV23 with TRBJ2-1; the table's D call, TRBD2, was not checked against the DNA. The read is 1 residue too short to cover the CDR3 end, so that end is filled in from the germline J gene. Germline V gene data show CDR1 as KGHTA and CDR2 as FQNQQP. CDR3 size: 15 residues.